The TCR beta chain under discussion was sequenced for a study of regulatory T cells in long-lasting Graves disease. Specified time point: persistent/refractory GD, antithyroid drugs over 5 years with positive TRAb. TCR sequences were obtained from RNA taken from PBMCs. In its sample, this clonotype was seen a few times. Combining iRepertoire HTBI primers with Arm-PCR of CDR3 regions, the authors built TCR beta libraries. Each CDR3 protein gets one entry after TCRdb re-called the multiplex PCR reads with MiXCR. The top ten clones hold around 40% of a sample with 500,000 to 700,000 distinct CDR3 sequences, about 32% of them seen once. The sequence was collected from a female donor with Graves disease. Here the sequenced sample was peripheral blood mononuclear cells (PBMCs), taken when the disease was refractory, from a patient treated with antithyroid drugs.

The CDR3 DNA is TGTGCCAGCAGTCAGGGGGCGCCTGGCACTGAAGCTTTCTTT. Translating it yields CASSQGAPGTEAFF. The chain employs TRBV6-1 and TRBJ1-1; 8 positions match TRBD1. The CDR3 loop spans 14 amino acids. From germline, CDR1 is MNHNS and CDR2 SASEGT. J lost 4 bases, V lost 5 bases, and 6 bases had no gene match.